This T cell receptor beta chain was captured by sequencing in a study of cytomegalovirus exposure and HLA in healthy donors. Overall study results and limits: CMV antigen specificity was confirmed in vitro for a few CMV-associated chains. Both high specificity and high sensitivity reportedly marked the classifier's diagnosis of cytomegalovirus status.

CDR1 is SGHTS, CDR2 YDEGEE, per germline. The V and J ends lost 3 bases and 1 base respectively, with 13 bases between them. The CDR3 runs 15 residues. This table comes from immunoSEQ multiplex PCR, and its TCRdb copy is limited to in-frame clones, with some not included. Among some 170,000 clones, 86% were seen once, and the ten largest hold 4.5% to 7%. About this clone itself: What it binds is not known.

Sequenced material: PBMCs. The rearrangement uses TRBV5-8 and TRBJ1-1; D may be TRBD1 (6 bases). The sequence derives from a woman under 40 in good health and CMV-seronegative. CDR3 loop: CASSSPGHRNTEAFF. CDR3 sequence (DNA): TGTGCCAGCAGCTCTCCGGGACACCGGAACACTGAAGCTTTCTTT.